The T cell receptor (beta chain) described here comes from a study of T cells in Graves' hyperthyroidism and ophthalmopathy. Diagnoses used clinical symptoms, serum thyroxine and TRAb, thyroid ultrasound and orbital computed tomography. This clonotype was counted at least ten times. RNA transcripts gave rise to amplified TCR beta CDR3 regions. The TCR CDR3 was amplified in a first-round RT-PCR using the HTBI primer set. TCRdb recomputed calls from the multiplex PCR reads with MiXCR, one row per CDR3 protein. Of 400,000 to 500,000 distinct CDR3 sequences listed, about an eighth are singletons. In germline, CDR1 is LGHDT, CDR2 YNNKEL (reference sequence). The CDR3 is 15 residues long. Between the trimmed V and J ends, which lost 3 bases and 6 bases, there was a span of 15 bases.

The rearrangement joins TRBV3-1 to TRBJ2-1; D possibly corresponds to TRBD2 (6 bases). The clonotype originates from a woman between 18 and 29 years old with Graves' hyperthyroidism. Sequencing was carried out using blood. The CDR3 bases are TGTGCCAGCAGCCACCCCGGAGGGGCCGTCAATGAGCAGTTCTTC. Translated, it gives CASSHPGGAVNEQFF.